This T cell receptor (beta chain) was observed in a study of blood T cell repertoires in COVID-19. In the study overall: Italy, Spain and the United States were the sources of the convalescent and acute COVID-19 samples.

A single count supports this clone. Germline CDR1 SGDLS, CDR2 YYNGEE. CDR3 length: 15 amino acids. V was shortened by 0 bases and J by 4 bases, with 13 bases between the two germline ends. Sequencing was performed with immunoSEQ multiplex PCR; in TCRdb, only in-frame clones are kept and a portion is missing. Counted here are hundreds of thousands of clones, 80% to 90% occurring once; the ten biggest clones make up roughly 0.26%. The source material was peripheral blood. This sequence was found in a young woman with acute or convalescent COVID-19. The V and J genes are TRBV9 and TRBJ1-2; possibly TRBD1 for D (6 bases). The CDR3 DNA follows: TGTGCCAGCAGCGTAGGGTCAGGGACAACCTATGGCTACACCTTC. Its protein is CASSVGSGTTYGYTF.